These T cell receptor beta chains were read from a single sample in a study of Graves' ophthalmopathy and Graves' hyperthyroidism. Using its own MiXCR run on the multiplex PCR reads, TCRdb lists one record per CDR3 protein. The table shows about 160,000 distinct CDR3 sequences, with over 35% occurring only once. Sequenced input: peripheral blood. The receptor source for this set is a woman aged 40 to 49 with Graves' ophthalmopathy. Both conserved end residues are part of each CDR3. The order of the fields is V gene, J gene, CDR3 protein.

V: TRBV7-2
J: TRBJ2-7
CDR3: CASSSDSLGYEQYF

V: TRBV20-1
J: TRBJ2-7
CDR3: CSASTAYEQYF

V: TRBV30
J: TRBJ2-6
CDR3: CAWSRYSGANVLTF

V: TRBV6-2/TRBV6-3
J: TRBJ1-1
CDR3: CASSYPLDGGPAFF

V: TRBV9
J: TRBJ2-5
CDR3: CASSRWGQETQYF

V: TRBV7-2
J: TRBJ2-7
CDR3: CASSLVGRRYEQYF

V: TRBV28
J: TRBJ2-5
CDR3: CASSFYFVGQETQYF

V: TRBV15
J: TRBJ1-2
CDR3: CATSREQVASRGYTF

V: TRBV6-5
J: TRBJ1-5
CDR3: CASDRGSQPQHF

V: TRBV25-1
J: TRBJ2-7
CDR3: CASSAMDQLGYEQYF

V: TRBV30
J: TRBJ2-2
CDR3: CAGIRGPTNTRELFF

V: TRBV6-2/TRBV6-3
J: TRBJ2-7
CDR3: CASSANKGASYEQYF

V: TRBV28
J: TRBJ1-1
CDR3: CASSRPGGSEAFF

V: TRBV12-3/TRBV12-4
J: TRBJ1-1
CDR3: CASSATFGNTEAFF

V: TRBV19
J: TRBJ1-2
CDR3: CASSIKGDGTFYGYTF

V: TRBV6-1
J: TRBJ2-7
CDR3: CASSEVVAGTYEQYF

V: TRBV6-1
J: TRBJ2-5
CDR3: CASTDGTSADQETQYF

V: TRBV11-2
J: TRBJ1-2
CDR3: CASHSRGGKGNYGYTF

V: TRBV6-5
J: TRBJ1-1
CDR3: CASSYGVRGNTEAFF

V: TRBV12-3/TRBV12-4
J: TRBJ1-1
CDR3: CASSQRPSENTEAFF

V: TRBV12-3/TRBV12-4
J: TRBJ2-5
CDR3: CASSLSGQQETQYF

V: TRBV5-1
J: TRBJ2-5
CDR3: CASSPDRQETQYF

V: TRBV6-5
J: TRBJ1-6
CDR3: CASSYSGPQGSPLHF

V: TRBV12-3/TRBV12-4
J: TRBJ1-5
CDR3: CASSFAPGHHNQPQHF

V: TRBV7-2
J: TRBJ2-5
CDR3: CASSLEPSQGVTQYF

V: TRBV12-3/TRBV12-4
J: TRBJ1-1
CDR3: CASSQDSRGNTEAFF

V: TRBV11-2
J: TRBJ2-5
CDR3: CASSSLLDSLETQYF

V: TRBV28
J: TRBJ2-7
CDR3: CASSLQGREQYF

V: TRBV6-4
J: TRBJ2-5
CDR3: CASINFPDQETQYF

V: TRBV13
J: TRBJ2-4
CDR3: CASNSIGIAKNIQYF

V: TRBV27
J: TRBJ2-5
CDR3: CASKPLPGELETQYF

V: TRBV6-1
J: TRBJ2-7
CDR3: CASSEIPSGGTYEQYF

V: TRBV30
J: TRBJ1-1
CDR3: CAWSDQGFGTEAFF

V: TRBV13
J: TRBJ2-7
CDR3: CASSLLSSADYEQYF

V: TRBV6-1
J: TRBJ1-1
CDR3: CASSQQANTEAFF

V: TRBV29-1
J: TRBJ2-7
CDR3: CSVDKGPSYEQYF

V: TRBV6-2/TRBV6-3
J: TRBJ2-2
CDR3: CASDRNTGELFF

V: TRBV28
J: TRBJ1-3
CDR3: CASSGRYSGNTIYF

V: TRBV19
J: TRBJ1-2
CDR3: CASTHGAQGSGYGYTF

V: TRBV10-3
J: TRBJ1-5
CDR3: CAIRDRGHQPQHF

V: TRBV27
J: TRBJ2-7
CDR3: CASSFSGEYEQYF

V: TRBV7-2
J: TRBJ1-5
CDR3: CASSLATGVGNQPQHF

V: TRBV27
J: TRBJ1-1
CDR3: CASSVGGVTEAFF

V: TRBV7-8
J: TRBJ2-7
CDR3: CASSTGTGSHEQYF

V: TRBV5-1
J: TRBJ1-2
CDR3: CASTGQWNYGYTF

V: TRBV7-2
J: TRBJ2-5
CDR3: CASSRPRSGIETQYF